This record covers a single T cell receptor (beta chain). This clonotype was counted ten times or more. The antigen it binds to is not known. Base qualities are not recorded, but no much larger clone differs from it by a single base. A distance of 12 bases separates the germline ends of V and J, which lose 4 bases and 0 bases respectively. The CDR3 holds 16 amino acids from the cysteine to the phenylalanine. The only DNA kept is the CDR3, 48 bases in frame from the first base. Looking up the germline V gene yields CDR1 MNHEY and CDR2 SVGEGT. These data belong to a study of response to subunit inactivated influenza vaccine (dated by TCRdb to the late 2010s). As for the study more broadly: To follow how T cells responded to a trivalent subunit inactivated influenza vaccine, the researchers relied on deep quantitative profiling of the T cell receptor repertoire.

The method behind the library was RT-PCR. Sequencing was carried out with an Illumina HiSeq 2500. TCRdb's own reprocessing of the public reads used fastp at Q25 and MiXCR and kept productive beta chains. Every CDR3 protein is listed once, alongside the most common genes and DNA of its rows. Counted in this sample were 650,000 to 850,000 distinct CDR3 sequences; approximately 15% of them appeared once. The ten largest make up around 6.5% of the sample. Here is what the overall study found, with its caveats: The authors suggested that each seasonal influenza vaccination may recruit only a limited number of new T cells.

This chain joins TRBV6-2 or TRBV6-3 to TRBJ1-4; the D gene assignment is ambiguous. The sequence came from a man aged 50-60 years who received an inactivated influenza vaccine. Donor details come from another sample of the same person, matched by shared clones. Material: PBMCs from blood, obtained 14 days before vaccination. This receptor carries the CDR3 CASSSEMFTTNEKLFF. The DNA sequence is TGTGCCAGCAGTTCGGAAATGTTTACAACTAATGAAAAACTGTTTTTT.